Below, 20 T cell receptor beta chains from the same sample are listed, as sequenced in a study of cytomegalovirus exposure and HLA in healthy donors. This PCR relied on a set of 60 Vbeta primers and 13 Jbeta primers. TCRdb's table, derived via immunoSEQ multiplex PCR, lists solely in-frame clones and lacks some. The sample has about 210,000 clones, 82% seen once. Sequencing was carried out using PBMCs. The source of these receptors is a man in his forties in good health and CMV-seropositive.

This rearrangement joins TRBV5-1 to TRBJ2-1; the match to TRBD2 covers 11 bases. Germline V gene sequence: CDR1 SGHRS, CDR2 YFSETQ. The CDR3 has 17 residues. The trim removed 4 bases at V and 2 bases at J, leaving 8 bases unmatched. The DNA for the CDR3 is TGCGCCAGCAGCCCTGGGGGGACTAGCGGAGCCTACAATGAGCAGTTCTTC. Its protein product is CASSPGGTSGAYNEQFF.

This clone was counted a single time. The V gene is TRBV5-1, the J gene TRBJ2-1; TRBD2 is a possible D gene (5 bases). Germline-derived CDR1 and CDR2 are SGHRS and YFSETQ. The germline V and J ends were trimmed by 4 bases and 7 bases, with 12 bases remaining between them. CDR3 length equals 13 residues. This CDR3 reads CASSPSSGNEQFF. The DNA of the CDR3 is TGCGCCAGCAGCCCCTCGTCGGGGAATGAGCAGTTCTTC.

CDR3 DNA: TGTGCCAGTAGTGCCAGGAAGGGGCTAAGTTATGGCTACACCTTC. It is translated as CASSARKGLSYGYTF. The V and J genes are TRBV19 and TRBJ1-2; possible D gene TRBD1, 5 bases. Germline V CDR1 and CDR2: LNHDA, SQIVND (reference sequence). The CDR3 contains 15 residues. V shed 5 bases and J shed 5 bases, with 18 bases lying between them.

This chain joins TRBV6-5 and TRBJ2-4; D is ambiguous. The CDR3 is made up of 14 amino acids. V was trimmed by 7 bases and J by 0 bases, leaving 10 bases between them. The germline CDR1 and CDR2 sequences are MNHEY and SVGAGI. CDR3 loop: CASILPGAKNIQYF. The CDR3 DNA reads as TGTGCCAGCATCTTACCAGGAGCCAAAAACATTCAGTACTTC.

This clone has more than one count but fewer than ten. This CDR3 reads CASSLHAGLLPQHF. In DNA, the CDR3 is TGCGCCAGCAGCCTTCACGCGGGTCTGTTGCCCCAGCATTTT. This rearrangement joins TRBV4-1 to TRBJ1-5, with D unresolved. CDR3 length: 14 residues. V was trimmed by 4 bases and J by 9 bases, leaving 16 bases between them. Germline V gives CDR1 MGHRA, CDR2 YSYEKL.

The V gene is TRBV7-9, the J gene TRBJ2-7, with 11 nucleotides matching TRBD2. The J segment lost 2 bases and the V segment lost 5 bases, leaving 5 bases of the junction unmatched. The CDR3 contains 15 residues. CDR1 and CDR2 from the germline V gene are SEHNR and FQNEAQ (reference sequence). The CDR3 loop reads CASSVTSGKTYEQYF. The CDR3 DNA reads as TGTGCCAGCAGCGTGACTAGCGGGAAGACCTACGAGCAGTACTTC. Full variable domain (missing parts from reference TRBV7-9 and TRBJ2-7): DTGVSQNPRHKITKRGQNVTFRCDPISEHNRLYWYRQTLGQGPEFLTYFQNEAQLEKSRLLSDRFSAERPKGSFSTLEIQRTEQGDSAMYLCASSVTSGKTYEQYFGPGTRLTVT.

This chain connects TRBV6-6 to TRBJ2-2; TRBD1 matches 8 bases. Trimming cost V 4 bases and J 1 base; bases outside gene matches: 5. The CDR3 runs to 16 residues. CDR1 and CDR2 from the germline V gene are MNHNY and SVGAGI (reference sequence). CDR3 DNA: TGTGCCAGCAGTTTCTGGGACAGGAAGAACACCGGGGAGCTGTTTTTT. It yields the protein CASSFWDRKNTGELFF.

The chain is built from TRBV14 and TRBJ1-1; D is undetermined. This CDR3 has 15 amino acids. Germline CDR1 and CDR2: SGHDN and FVKESK. Trimming left V 4 bases short and J 0 bases short, with 12 bases between. The CDR3 bases are TGTGCCAGCAGCCCCCTCGCGGGGATGAACACTGAAGCTTTCTTT. Translated: CASSPLAGMNTEAFF. The variable domain in full, completed from reference TRBV14 and TRBJ1-1, reads EAGVTQFPSHSVIEKGQTVTLRCDPISGHDNLYWYRRVMGKEIKFLLHFVKESKQDESGMPNNRFLAERTGGTYSTLKVQPAELEDSGVYFCASSPLAGMNTEAFFGQGTRLTVV.

The genes are TRBV19 and TRBJ2-5, with a possible D match to TRBD1 (5 bases). The CDR3 is 13 amino acids. V was pared by 5 bases and J by 1 base, with 8 bases between. Germline values: CDR1 LNHDA, CDR2 SQIVND (reference sequence). The CDR3 DNA sequence: TGTGCCAGTAGTGACCAGGGCCAAGAGACCCAGTACTTC. This gives the protein CASSDQGQETQYF.

The gene calls are TRBV4-1 and TRBJ1-3; D gene unclear. The CDR3 is 15 residues long. Germline CDR1 MGHRA, CDR2 YSYEKL. V was clipped by 7 bases and J by 0 bases, with 13 bases between them. The CDR3 nucleotides are TGCGCCAGCACCCTAAACGAGGGCTCTGGAAACACCATATATTTT. It encodes CASTLNEGSGNTIYF.

V and J are TRBV6-1 and TRBJ1-1, with D uncertain. The CDR3 consists of 14 residues. Germline V gene data show CDR1 as MNHNS and CDR2 as SASEGT. V gave up 2 bases and J gave up 11 bases, with 18 bases separating them. CDR3 amino acids: CASSEWEGAVKAFF. The CDR3 DNA follows: TGTGCCAGCAGTGAATGGGAGGGCGCGGTGAAGGCTTTCTTT.

The V call is TRBV5-3, the J call TRBJ1-6, with 7 positions matching TRBD1. TRBV5-3 is annotated as an ORF whose role is uncertain. V shed 7 bases and J 6 bases; nucleotides not matched to a gene: 4. The length of the CDR3 is 13 residues. As DNA, the CDR3 is TGTGCCAGAGACAGGGTCCGTAATTCACCCCTCCACTTT. Translated: CARDRVRNSPLHF.

J is TRBJ2-5 and V is TRBV15, with a weak D call TRBD2 (6 bases). The end of the DNA aligns better with TRBJ2-7, so the J call may be wrong. The CDR3 is made up of 17 amino acids. Germline lookup yields CDR1 LNHNV and CDR2 YYDKDF (reference sequence). CDR3 loop: CATSRPSGVGRGYEQYF. CDR3 DNA: TGTGCCACCAGCCGACCCTCGGGGGTCGGCCGCGGCTACGAGCAGTACTTC.

This rearrangement joins TRBV18 to TRBJ2-2; TRBD1 might be the D (5 bases). Germline CDR1 is KGHSH and CDR2 is LQKENI. CDR3 length: 16 residues. V was shortened by 1 base and J by 6 bases, with 15 bases between the two germline ends. CDR3 nucleotides: TGTGCCAGCTCACCACTGTCGGCAGGGTCGGCCGGGGAGCTGTTTTTT. Residues: CASSPLSAGSAGELFF.

This clone was seen just once. The V and J genes are TRBV6-6 and TRBJ1-5; D uncertain. The CDR3 is made up of 16 amino acids. Trimming pared 2 bases from V and 4 bases from J, leaving 15 bases between. Germline lookup yields CDR1 MNHNY and CDR2 SVGAGI (reference sequence). CDR3 coding DNA: TGTGCCAGCAGTTACGGCCCTAACAGATCAAATCAGCCCCAGCATTTT. Its protein product is CASSYGPNRSNQPQHF.

This chain joins TRBV19 and TRBJ2-5; D is possibly TRBD2 (6 bases). The CDR3 covers 14 residues. Germline CDR1 is LNHDA and CDR2 is SQIVND (reference sequence). Deletions cut 8 bases from V and 5 bases from J, with 18 bases between. The DNA of the CDR3 is TGTGCCAGTTCGGGACTCAAAGATTGGGAGACCCAGTACTTC. Translated, it gives CASSGLKDWETQYF. The complete variable domain, with remaining parts taken from reference TRBV19 and TRBJ2-5, reads DGGITQSPKYLFRKEGQNVTLSCEQNLNHDAMYWYRQDPGQGLRLIYYSQIVNDFQKGDIAEGYSVSREKKESFPLTVTSAQKNPTAFYLCASSGLKDWETQYFGPGTRLLVL.

The CDR3 protein is CASSEQGGYNEQFF. The CDR3 DNA reads TGTGCCAGCAGTGAACAGGGTGGCTACAATGAGCAGTTCTTC. The chain has TRBV6-1 and TRBJ2-1; a weak D match, TRBD1 (5 bases). The V gene lost 2 bases and the J gene lost 3 bases, with 8 bases spanning the gap. There are 14 residues in the CDR3. The germline CDR1 and CDR2 sequences are MNHNS and SASEGT.

This clone occurred once. The chain recombines TRBV19 with TRBJ2-3; 9 nucleotides agree with TRBD2. This CDR3 has 14 amino acids. V was clipped by 5 bases and J by 6 bases; unmatched bases: 6. Per the germline V gene, CDR1 is LNHDA and CDR2 is SQIVND (reference sequence). The CDR3 is CASSSAGGMDTQYF. DNA for the CDR3: TGTGCCAGTAGTTCAGCGGGGGGAATGGATACGCAGTATTTT.

This clone was seen once. The chain uses TRBV5-1 and TRBJ2-5; D is possibly TRBD1 (5 bases). The CDR3 length is 16 residues. The germline CDR1 and CDR2 sequences are SGHRS and YFSETQ. V lost 0 bases, J lost 2 bases, and 14 bases lay in between. CDR3 amino acids: CASSLAAVGRQETQYF. The CDR3 DNA reads TGCGCCAGCAGCTTGGCCGCGGTGGGGCGGCAAGAGACCCAGTACTTC.

The chain employs TRBV5-6 and TRBJ1-6; D is unclear. The CDR3 contains 17 residues. Germline V lookup: CDR1 SGHDT, CDR2 YYEEEE. V shed 0 bases and J shed 8 bases, with 18 bases lying between them. The CDR3 DNA is TGTGCCAGCAGCTTGGTAATAGGCGGAAGGAGGTATTCACCCCTCCACTTT. It specifies CASSLVIGGRRYSPLHF.